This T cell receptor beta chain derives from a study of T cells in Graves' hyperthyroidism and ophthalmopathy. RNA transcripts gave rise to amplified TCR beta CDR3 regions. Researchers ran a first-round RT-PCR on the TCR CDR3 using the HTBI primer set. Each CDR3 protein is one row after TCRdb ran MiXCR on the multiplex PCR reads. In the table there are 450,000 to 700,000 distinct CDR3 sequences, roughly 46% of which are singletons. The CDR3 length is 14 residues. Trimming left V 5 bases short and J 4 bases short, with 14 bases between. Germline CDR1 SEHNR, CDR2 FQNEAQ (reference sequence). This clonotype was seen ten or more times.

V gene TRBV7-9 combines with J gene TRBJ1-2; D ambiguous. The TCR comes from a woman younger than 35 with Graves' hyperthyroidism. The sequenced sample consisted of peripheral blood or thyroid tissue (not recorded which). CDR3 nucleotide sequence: TGTGCCAGCAGCGGCCCCACCGCCGGCTATGGCTACACCTTC. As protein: CASSGPTAGYGYTF.